The present entry profiles one TCR beta chain with its context. Its target is not known. The conserved phenylalanine or tryptophan normally closing the CDR3 is absent here, so this likely arose from a read error. This sample is drawn from a study of T cells in Graves' hyperthyroidism and ophthalmopathy. Study-wide background: Sampling of peripheral blood happened at initial diagnosis, prior to any treatment.

RNA transcripts yielded amplified TCR beta CDR3 regions. Carried out on the TCR CDR3, a first-round RT-PCR used the HTBI primer set. TCRdb analysed the multiplex PCR reads with MiXCR anew, one entry per CDR3 protein. Of some 300,000 distinct CDR3 sequences listed, approximately 13% are singletons. Looked up from germline, CDR1 is SQVTM and CDR2 is ANQGSEA. Trimming took off 4 bases at V and 2 bases at J, with 5 bases between the two ends. The CDR3 covers 11 residues. Study-wide points: Researchers found most expanded thyroid clonotypes above 0.001 in blood as well.

The chain is built from TRBV29-1 and TRBJ1-2; D remains unclear. The sample comprised blood. This receptor was identified in a woman aged 40 to 50 with Graves' hyperthyroidism. The CDR3 region is CSVAGNYGYTL. The DNA for the CDR3 is TGCAGCGTTGCTGGGAACTATGGCTACACCCTC.